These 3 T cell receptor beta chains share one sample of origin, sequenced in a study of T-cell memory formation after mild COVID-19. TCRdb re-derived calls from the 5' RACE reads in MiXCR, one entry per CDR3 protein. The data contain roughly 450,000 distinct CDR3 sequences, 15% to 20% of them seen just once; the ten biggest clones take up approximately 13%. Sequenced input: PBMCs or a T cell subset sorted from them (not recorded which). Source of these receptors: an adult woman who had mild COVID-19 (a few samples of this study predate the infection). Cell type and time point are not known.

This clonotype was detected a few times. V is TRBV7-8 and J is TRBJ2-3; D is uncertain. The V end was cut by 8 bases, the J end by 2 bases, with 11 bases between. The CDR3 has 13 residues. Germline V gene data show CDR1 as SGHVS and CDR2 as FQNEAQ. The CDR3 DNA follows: TGTGCCAGCGCCGCTCTCTCCACAGATACGCAGTATTTT. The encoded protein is CASAALSTDTQYF.

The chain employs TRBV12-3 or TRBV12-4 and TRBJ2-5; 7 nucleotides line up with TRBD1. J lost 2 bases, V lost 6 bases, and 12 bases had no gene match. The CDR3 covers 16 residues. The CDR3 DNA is TGTGCCAGCAGCCACGGGACAGTAGAGACGCAAGAGACCCAGTACTTC. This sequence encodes CASSHGTVETQETQYF.

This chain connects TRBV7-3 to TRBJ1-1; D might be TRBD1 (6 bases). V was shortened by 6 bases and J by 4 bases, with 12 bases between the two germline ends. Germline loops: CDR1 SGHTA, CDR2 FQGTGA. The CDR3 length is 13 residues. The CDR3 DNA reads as TGTGCCAGCAGGTCCCAGGGGACCACTGAAGCTTTCTTT. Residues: CASRSQGTTEAFF. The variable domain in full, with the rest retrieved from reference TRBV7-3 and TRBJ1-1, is GAGVSQTPSNKVTEKGKYVELRCDPISGHTALYWYRQSLGQGPEFLIYFQGTGAADDSGLPNDRFFAVRPEGSVSTLKIQRTERGDSAVYLCASRSQGTTEAFFGQGTRLTVV.